The T cell receptor beta chain under discussion was sequenced for a study of shared clonotypes between healthy human individuals. The assay was immunoSEQ multiplex PCR, and TCRdb's table has in-frame clones only and misses some. The sample lists some 2,000,000 clones; approximately 95% were seen once. It was CD45RO-negative cells, positively selected for CCR7, that made up naive CD8 cells, with terminally differentiated effector memory CD45RA+ cells excluded. Germline V CDR1 and CDR2: SQVTM, ANQGSEA. There are 14 residues in the CDR3. Trimming took off 5 bases at V and 5 bases at J, with 15 bases between the two ends.

This receptor was identified in a man younger than 35 in good health. Specimen: naive CD8+ T cells sorted from blood. This chain joins TRBV29-1 and TRBJ2-2, with D tentatively TRBD1 (5 bases). CDR3 nucleotides: TGCAGCGTTTTCAGCCAGGGTGGGACCGGGGAGCTGTTTTTT. It yields the protein CSVFSQGGTGELFF.